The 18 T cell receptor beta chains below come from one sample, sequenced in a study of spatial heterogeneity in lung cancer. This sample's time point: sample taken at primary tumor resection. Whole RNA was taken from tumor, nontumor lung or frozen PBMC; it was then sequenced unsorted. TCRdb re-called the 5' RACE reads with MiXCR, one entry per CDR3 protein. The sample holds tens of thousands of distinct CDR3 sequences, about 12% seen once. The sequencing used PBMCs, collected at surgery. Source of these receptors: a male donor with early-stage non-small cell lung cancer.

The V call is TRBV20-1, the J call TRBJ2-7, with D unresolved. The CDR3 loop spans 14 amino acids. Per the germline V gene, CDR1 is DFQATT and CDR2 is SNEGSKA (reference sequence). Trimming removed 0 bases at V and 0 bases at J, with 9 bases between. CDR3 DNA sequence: TGCAGTGCTAGAGACAGGCCAAGCTCCTACGAGCAGTACTTC. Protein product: CSARDRPSSYEQYF.

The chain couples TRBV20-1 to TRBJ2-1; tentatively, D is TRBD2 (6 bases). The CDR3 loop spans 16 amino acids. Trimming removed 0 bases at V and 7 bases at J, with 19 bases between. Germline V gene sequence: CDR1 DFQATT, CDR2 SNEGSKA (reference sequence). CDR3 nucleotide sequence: TGCAGTGCTAGAGATCGGTCTTACGGGAGTAAGAATGAGCAGTTCTTC. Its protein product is CSARDRSYGSKNEQFF.

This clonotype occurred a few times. As DNA, the CDR3 is TGCGCCAGCAGCCAAGAATCCACAGGTGGAAACACCATATATTTT. Residues: CASSQESTGGNTIYF. The chain has TRBV4-3 and TRBJ1-3; TRBD1 is a possible D gene (5 bases). The CDR3 is 15 amino acids. Germline-derived CDR1 and CDR2 are LGHNA and YSLEER. With 0 bases removed from V and 3 bases from J, the gap between germline ends came to 9 bases.

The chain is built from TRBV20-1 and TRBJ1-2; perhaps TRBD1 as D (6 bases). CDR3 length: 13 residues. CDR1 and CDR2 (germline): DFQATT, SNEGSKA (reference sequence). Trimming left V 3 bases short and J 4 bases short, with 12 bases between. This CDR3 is CSASYRVGYGYTF. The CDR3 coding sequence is TGCAGTGCTAGCTACAGGGTTGGCTATGGCTACACCTTC.

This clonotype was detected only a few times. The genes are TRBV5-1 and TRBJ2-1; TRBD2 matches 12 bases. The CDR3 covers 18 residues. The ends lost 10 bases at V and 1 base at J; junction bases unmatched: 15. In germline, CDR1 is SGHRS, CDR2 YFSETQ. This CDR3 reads CAEDRGTSGGHSYNEQFF. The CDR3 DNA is TGCGCCGAAGATAGGGGAACTAGCGGGGGGCATTCCTACAATGAGCAGTTCTTC.

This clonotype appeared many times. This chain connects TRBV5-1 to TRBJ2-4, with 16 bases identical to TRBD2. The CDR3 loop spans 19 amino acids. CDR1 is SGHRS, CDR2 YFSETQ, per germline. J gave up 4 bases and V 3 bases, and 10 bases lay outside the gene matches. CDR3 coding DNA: TGCGCCAGCAGCTCTAACCCGGGACTAGCGGGAGGGCCGAAAAACATTCAGTACTTC. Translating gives CASSSNPGLAGGPKNIQYF.

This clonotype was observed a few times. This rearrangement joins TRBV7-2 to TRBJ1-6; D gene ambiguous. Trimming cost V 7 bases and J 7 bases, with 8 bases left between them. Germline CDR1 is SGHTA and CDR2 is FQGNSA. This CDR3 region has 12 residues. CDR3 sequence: CASTALNSPLHF. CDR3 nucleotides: TGTGCCAGCACTGCACTGAATTCACCCCTCCACTTT.

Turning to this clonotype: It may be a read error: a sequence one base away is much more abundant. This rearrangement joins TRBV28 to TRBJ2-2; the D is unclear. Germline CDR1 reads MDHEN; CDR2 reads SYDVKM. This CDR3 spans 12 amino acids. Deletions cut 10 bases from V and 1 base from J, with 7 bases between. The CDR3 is CANDQNTGELFF. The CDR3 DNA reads TGTGCCAACGACCAGAACACCGGGGAGCTGTTTTTT. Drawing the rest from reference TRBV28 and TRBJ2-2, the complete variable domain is DVKVTQSSRYLVKRTGEKVFLECVQDMDHENMFWYRQDPGLGLRLIYFSYDVKMKEKGDIPEGYSVSREKKERFSLILESASTNQTSMYLCANDQNTGELFFGEGSRLTVL.

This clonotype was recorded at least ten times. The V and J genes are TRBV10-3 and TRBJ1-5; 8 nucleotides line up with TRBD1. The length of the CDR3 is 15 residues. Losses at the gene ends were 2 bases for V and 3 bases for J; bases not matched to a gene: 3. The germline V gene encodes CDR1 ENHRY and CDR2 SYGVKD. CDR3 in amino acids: CAISEDRGPNQPQHF. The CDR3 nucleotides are TGTGCCATCAGTGAGGACAGGGGACCCAATCAGCCCCAGCATTTT.

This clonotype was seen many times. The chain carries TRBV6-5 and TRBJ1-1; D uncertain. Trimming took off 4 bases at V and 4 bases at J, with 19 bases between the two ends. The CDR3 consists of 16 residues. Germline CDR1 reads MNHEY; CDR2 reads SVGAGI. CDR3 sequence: CASSSPLFAEGTEAFF. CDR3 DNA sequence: TGTGCCAGCAGTTCCCCCCTATTCGCCGAGGGCACTGAAGCTTTCTTT.

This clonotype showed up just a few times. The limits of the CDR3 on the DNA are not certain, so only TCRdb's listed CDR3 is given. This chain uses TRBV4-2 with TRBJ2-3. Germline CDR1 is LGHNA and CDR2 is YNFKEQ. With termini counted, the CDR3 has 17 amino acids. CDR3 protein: CASSQAFFASGTDTQYF.

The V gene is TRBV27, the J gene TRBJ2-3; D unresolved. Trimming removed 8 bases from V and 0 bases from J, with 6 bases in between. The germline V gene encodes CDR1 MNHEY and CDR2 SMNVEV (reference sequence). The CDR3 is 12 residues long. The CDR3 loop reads CASGWSTDTQYF. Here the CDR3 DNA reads TGTGCCAGCGGTTGGAGCACAGATACGCAGTATTTT.

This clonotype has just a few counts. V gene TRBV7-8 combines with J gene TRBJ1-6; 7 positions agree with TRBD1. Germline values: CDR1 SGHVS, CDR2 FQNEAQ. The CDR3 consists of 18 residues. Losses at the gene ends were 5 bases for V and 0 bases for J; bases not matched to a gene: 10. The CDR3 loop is CASSREDRPSSYNSPLHF. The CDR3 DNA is TGTGCCAGCAGCAGAGAGGACAGGCCTAGCTCCTATAATTCACCCCTCCACTTT. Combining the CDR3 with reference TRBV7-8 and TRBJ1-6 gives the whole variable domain GAGVSQSPRYKVAKRGQDVALRCDPISGHVSLFWYQQALGQGPEFLTYFQNEAQLDKSGLPSDRFFAERPEGSVSTLKIQRTQQEDSAVYLCASSREDRPSSYNSPLHFGNGTRLTVT.

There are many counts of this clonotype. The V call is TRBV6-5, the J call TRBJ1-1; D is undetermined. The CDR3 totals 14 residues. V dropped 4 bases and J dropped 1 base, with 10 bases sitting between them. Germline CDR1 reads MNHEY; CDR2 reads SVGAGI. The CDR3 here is CASSSPRQNTEAFF. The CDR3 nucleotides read TGTGCCAGCAGTTCCCCCCGACAGAACACTGAAGCTTTCTTT.

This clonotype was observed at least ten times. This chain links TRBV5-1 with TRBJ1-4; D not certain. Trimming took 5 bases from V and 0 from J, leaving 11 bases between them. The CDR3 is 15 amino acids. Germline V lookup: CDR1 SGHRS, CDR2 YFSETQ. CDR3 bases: TGCGCCAGCAGTCTTACAGCTGCAACTAATGAAAAACTGTTTTTT. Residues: CASSLTAATNEKLFF.

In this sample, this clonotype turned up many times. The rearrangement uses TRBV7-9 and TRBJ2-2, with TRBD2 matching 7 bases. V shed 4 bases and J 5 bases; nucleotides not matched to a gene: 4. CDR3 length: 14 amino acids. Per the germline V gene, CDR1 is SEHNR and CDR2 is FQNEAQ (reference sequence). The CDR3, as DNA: TGTGCCAGCAGCTGGGGAGGGAGAACCGGGGAGCTGTTTTTT. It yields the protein CASSWGGRTGELFF.

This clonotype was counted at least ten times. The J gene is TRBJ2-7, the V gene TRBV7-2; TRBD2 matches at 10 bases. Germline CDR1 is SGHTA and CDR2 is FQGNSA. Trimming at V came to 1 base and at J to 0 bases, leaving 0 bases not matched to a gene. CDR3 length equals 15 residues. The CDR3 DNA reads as TGTGCCAGCAGCTTAGTAGCGGGAGGCTCCTACGAGCAGTACTTC. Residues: CASSLVAGGSYEQYF. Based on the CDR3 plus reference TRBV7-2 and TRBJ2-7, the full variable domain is GAGVSQSPSNKVTEKGKDVELRCDPISGHTALYWYRQSLGQGLEFLIYFQGNSAPDKSGLPSDRFSAERTGGSVSTLTIQRTQQEDSAVYLCASSLVAGGSYEQYFGPGTRLTVT.

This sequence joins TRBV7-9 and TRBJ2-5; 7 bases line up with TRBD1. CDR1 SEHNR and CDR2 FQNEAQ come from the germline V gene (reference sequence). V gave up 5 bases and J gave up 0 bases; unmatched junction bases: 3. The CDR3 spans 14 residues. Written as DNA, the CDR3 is TGTGCCAGCAGCCCGGGACAGAACCAAGAGACCCAGTACTTC. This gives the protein CASSPGQNQETQYF.